This passage covers 2 T cell receptor beta chains from one sample sequenced in a study of T-cell memory formation after mild COVID-19. MiXCR, run by TCRdb on the 5' RACE reads, gives a single entry per CDR3 protein. Here the sample spans under 250,000 distinct CDR3 sequences, 15% to 19% being singletons. Sequencing was done on a sample of PBMCs or a T cell subset sorted from them (not recorded which). These receptors were taken from an adult woman who had mild COVID-19 (a few samples of this study predate the infection). Cell type and time point are not known.

This clonotype has more than one count but fewer than ten. The chain is built from TRBV7-2 and TRBJ2-3, with D tentatively TRBD2 (5 bases). V dropped 2 bases and J dropped 2 bases, with 11 bases sitting between them. This CDR3 has 15 amino acids. Germline CDR1 and CDR2: SGHTA and FQGNSA. The CDR3 sequence is CASSLQRRNTDTQYF. CDR3 nucleotide sequence: TGTGCCAGCAGCTTACAGCGGCGCAACACAGATACGCAGTATTTT.

The V and J genes are TRBV6-2 or TRBV6-3 and TRBJ1-6; no clear D gene. The germline V gene encodes CDR1 MNHEY and CDR2 SVGEGT. The CDR3 is 16 amino acids. V dropped 4 bases and J dropped 5 bases, with 15 bases sitting between them. CDR3 DNA sequence: TGTGCCAGCAGTTTCCCGCCGGGTCTTCATAATTCACCCCTCCACTTT. Amino acids: CASSFPPGLHNSPLHF.